What follows are 16 T cell receptor beta chains derived from one specimen sequenced in a study of vaccination and CD4 T cells after COVID-19. For these TCRs, the target antigens are not known. Described treatment: approximately 10-day PBMC culture with coronavirus spike peptide pools or control peptides (ViraFEST assay). Sequenced with the Oncomine TCR Beta short-read assay was DNA taken from cultured CD4+ T cells. TCRdb independently ran MiXCR on the PCR reads; one entry per CDR3 protein. Counted here are some 20,000 distinct CDR3 sequences, around 52% occurring once; the ten biggest clones make up 9%. Sequences were obtained from CD4+ T cells from blood, cultured in vitro. The receptor source for this set is a human donor who had recovered from COVID-19.

This clonotype was seen only a few times. The gene calls are TRBV4-2 and TRBJ2-3; tentative D call: TRBD2 (6 bases). V was pared by 0 bases and J by 0 bases, with 10 bases between. Per germline, CDR1 LGHNA and CDR2 YNFKEQ. The CDR3 covers 16 residues. CDR3 nucleotide sequence: TGTGCCAGCAGCCAAGATCCGGGACTTAGCACAGATACGCAGTATTTT. This sequence encodes CASSQDPGLSTDTQYF.

The chain carries TRBV6-5 and TRBJ1-6, with D unclear. The V end lost 2 bases, the J end lost 7 bases, and 9 bases lay between the germline ends. Germline V gives CDR1 MNHEY, CDR2 SVGAGI. This CDR3 comprises 14 residues. The CDR3 reads CASSYEGANSPLHF. The CDR3 nucleotides read TGTGCCAGCAGTTACGAGGGAGCGAATTCACCCCTCCACTTT.

The chain uses TRBV18 and TRBJ2-2; D possibly uses TRBD1 or TRBD2 (5 bases each). CDR1 is KGHSH, CDR2 LQKENI, per germline. This CDR3 spans 14 amino acids. Deletions cut 5 bases from V and 7 bases from J, with 14 bases between. This chain's CDR3 is CASSTGPPGGELFF. CDR3 bases: TGTGCCAGCTCAACGGGACCACCCGGCGGGGAGCTGTTTTTT. The full variable domain, completed using reference TRBV18 and TRBJ2-2, is NAGVMQNPRHLVRRRGQEARLRCSPMKGHSHVYWYRQLPEEGLKFMVYLQKENIIDESGMPKERFSAEFPKEGPSILRIQQVVRGDSAAYFCASSTGPPGGELFFGEGSRLTVL.

This clonotype was seen a few times. The chain uses TRBV11-3 and TRBJ2-7; D unclear. V lost 5 bases and J 6 bases, leaving 14 bases between the germline ends. Germline V CDR1 and CDR2: SGHNT, YENEEA. This CDR3 spans 13 amino acids. The CDR3 region has the DNA TGTGCCAGCAGCCCACGTCCCTATGGCGAGCAGTACTTC. Amino acids: CASSPRPYGEQYF.

The J gene is TRBJ2-2, the V gene TRBV18; 11 bases line up with TRBD2. The CDR3 covers 16 residues. Germline V gene sequence: CDR1 KGHSH, CDR2 LQKENI. V lost 3 bases to trimming and J lost 3 bases; unmatched junction nucleotides: 3. The CDR3 is CASSPPGLADTGELFF. The CDR3 DNA is TGTGCCAGCTCACCCCCGGGACTAGCGGACACCGGGGAGCTGTTTTTT.

This clonotype has only one observation. The chain employs TRBV20-1 and TRBJ2-7; TRBD2 matches 7 bases. Trimming removed 6 bases from V and 1 base from J; junction bases left unmatched: 21. The germline gives CDR1 DFQATT, CDR2 SNEGSKA (reference sequence). This CDR3 has 18 amino acids. The CDR3 region is CSATGGAGVFMWSYEQYF. Here the CDR3 DNA reads TGCAGTGCAACCGGAGGGGCGGGAGTTTTCATGTGGTCCTACGAGCAGTACTTC.

The chain has TRBV4-1 and TRBJ2-5; TRBD2 matches at 10 bases. CDR3 size: 15 residues. The germline V gene encodes CDR1 MGHRA and CDR2 YSYEKL. J lost 5 bases, V lost 0 bases, and 3 bases had no gene match. The CDR3 nucleotides are TGCGCCAGCAGCCAAGATCGAGCGGGAGGGGAGACCCAGTACTTC. It translates to CASSQDRAGGETQYF.

The J gene is TRBJ1-1, the V gene TRBV2, with D possibly being TRBD1 (6 bases). The CDR3 loop spans 13 amino acids. Trimming took 6 bases from V and 3 from J, leaving 11 bases between them. Per germline, CDR1 SNHLY and CDR2 FYNNEI. CDR3 sequence reads: CASRRTDHTEAFF. CDR3 sequence (DNA): TGTGCCAGCAGAAGGACAGACCACACTGAAGCTTTCTTT.

The V and J genes are TRBV7-3 and TRBJ1-1; D call uncertain. V lost 1 base to trimming and J lost 3 bases, with 12 bases between them. The CDR3 has 15 residues. Germline-derived CDR1 and CDR2 are SGHTA and FQGTGA. CDR3 nucleotides: TGTGCCAGCAGCTTAATCGGGAGTGGAGACACTGAAGCTTTCTTT. Its translation is CASSLIGSGDTEAFF. The full variable domain, rest sourced from reference TRBV7-3 and TRBJ1-1, is GAGVSQTPSNKVTEKGKYVELRCDPISGHTALYWYRQSLGQGPEFLIYFQGTGAADDSGLPNDRFFAVRPEGSVSTLKIQRTERGDSAVYLCASSLIGSGDTEAFFGQGTRLTVV.

The CDR3 loop is CATSDPDRGETQYF. The CDR3 bases are TGTGCCACCAGTGATCCCGACAGGGGAGAGACCCAGTACTTC. The chain has TRBV24-1 and TRBJ2-5, with 8 bases that match TRBD1. The germline V gene encodes CDR1 KGHDR and CDR2 SFDVKD. This CDR3 has 14 amino acids. V lost 3 bases and J lost 4; bases outside the gene matches: 3.

The chain combines TRBV11-3 with TRBJ2-5, with 10 positions matching TRBD2. V lost 6 bases, J lost 4 bases, and 5 bases stayed unmatched. Germline CDR1 is SGHNT and CDR2 is YENEEA. The CDR3 runs to 14 residues. CDR3 residues: CASSRPSGGETQYF. CDR3 nucleotide sequence: TGTGCCAGCAGTCGCCCTAGCGGGGGAGAGACCCAGTACTTC.

With regard to this clonotype: A read error is likely, as this CDR3 ends without the conserved phenylalanine or tryptophan. The chain has TRBV9 and TRBJ2-4, with D perhaps TRBD1 (6 bases). With 6 bases removed from V and 4 bases from J, the gap between germline ends came to 20 bases. CDR1 and CDR2 from the germline V gene are SGDLS and YYNGEE. This CDR3 has 16 amino acids. The CDR3 bases are TGTGCCAGCACACAAGACAGGCCCACGCCAAAAAACATTCAGTACCTC. This sequence encodes CASTQDRPTPKNIQYL.

This chain connects TRBV7-6 to TRBJ1-2; 10 positions agree with TRBD1. Germline assignment: CDR1 SGHVS and CDR2 FNYEAQ. V shed 2 bases, J shed 3 bases, and the junction held 6 bases outside the gene matches. The CDR3 runs to 16 residues. The DNA of the CDR3 is TGTGCCAGCAGCTTAACGACAGGGGGCCTTGACTATGGCTACACCTTC. Its translation is CASSLTTGGLDYGYTF.

The rearrangement uses TRBV12-5 and TRBJ1-1, with TRBD1 identical over 7 bases. The germline V gene has CDR1 LGHNT and CDR2 FRNRAP. The CDR3 totals 13 residues. V dropped 5 bases and J dropped 5; count of bases not matched to a gene: 5. CDR3 sequence: CASGLRGGTEAFF. CDR3 coding DNA: TGTGCTAGTGGTCTCAGGGGGGGGACTGAAGCTTTCTTT.

The V and J genes are TRBV7-9 and TRBJ2-7; D is uncertain. Deletions cut 3 bases from V and 4 bases from J, with 10 bases between. The germline V gene encodes CDR1 SEHNR and CDR2 FQNEAQ (reference sequence). The CDR3 has 13 residues. Here the CDR3 reads CASSFLGPYEQYF. As DNA, the CDR3 is TGTGCCAGCAGCTTCCTTGGACCGTACGAGCAGTACTTC.

The chain carries TRBV9 and TRBJ2-5; 9 nucleotides agree with TRBD2. V shed 4 bases, J shed 3 bases, and the junction held 4 bases outside the gene matches. The CDR3 extends over 14 amino acids. The germline V gene encodes CDR1 SGDLS and CDR2 YYNGEE. CDR3 nucleotides: TGTGCCAGCAGCCTGGGCGGGGGGGAAGAGACCCAGTACTTC. Translation gives CASSLGGGEETQYF.